This paragraph covers one TCR beta chain sequence. In the original workflow: The assay estimated nucleated cells by amplifying reference gene primers. TCRdb's copy holds only in-frame clones and misses some; the assay was immunoSEQ multiplex PCR. For V, J and clone size, that table is used; D and trimming come from the DNA. Of approximately 89,000 clones in the sample, approximately 80% were seen once. This record belongs to a study of blood T cell repertoires in COVID-19. Study information: There were acute and convalescent COVID-19 samples, and they came from the United States, Italy and Spain. The cDNA or gDNA used as material had been derived from T cells, B-cell-depleted T cells, or PBMCs.

Germline loops: CDR1 LGHDT, CDR2 YNNKEL (reference sequence). The CDR3 has 14 amino acids. V was pared by 0 bases and J by 11 bases, with 1 base of the junction left unmatched. The sample was peripheral blood. The genes are TRBV3-1 (or the pseudogene TRBV3-2) and TRBJ2-3, with TRBD2 matching 14 bases. This receptor was taken from an elderly woman with acute or convalescent COVID-19. The CDR3: CASSQDGTSGGQYF. Written as DNA, the CDR3 is TGTGCCAGCAGCCAAGATGGGACTAGCGGGGGGCAGTATTTT.